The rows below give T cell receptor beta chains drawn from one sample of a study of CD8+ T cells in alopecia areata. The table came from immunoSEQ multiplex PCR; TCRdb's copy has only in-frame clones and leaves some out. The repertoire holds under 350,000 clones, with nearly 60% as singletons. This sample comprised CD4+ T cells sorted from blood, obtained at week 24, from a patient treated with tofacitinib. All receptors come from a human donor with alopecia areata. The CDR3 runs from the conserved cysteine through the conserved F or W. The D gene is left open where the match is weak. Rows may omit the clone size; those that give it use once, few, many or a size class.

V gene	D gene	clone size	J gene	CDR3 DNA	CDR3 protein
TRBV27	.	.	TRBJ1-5	TGTGCCAGCAGTGGGAGCAGGGTCTGGCAGCCCCAGCATTTT	CASSGSRVWQPQHF
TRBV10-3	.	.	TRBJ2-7	TGTGCCATCAGTGCCAACAGCGTCTACGAGCAGTACTTC	CAISANSVYEQYF
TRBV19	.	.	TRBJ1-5	TGTGCCAGTAGTATGGGTTCCGACAATCAGCCCCAGCATTTT	CASSMGSDNQPQHF
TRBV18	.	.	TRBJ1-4	TGTGCCAGCTCACCCCGGAGGACTAATGAAAAACTGTTTTTT	CASSPRRTNEKLFF
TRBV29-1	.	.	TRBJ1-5	TGCAGCGTTGGTGATCTGGATCAGCCCCAGCATTTT	CSVGDLDQPQHF
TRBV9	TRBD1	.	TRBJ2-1	TGTGCCAGCAGCGGGGGCGACAGGGGCTACAATGAGCAGTTCTTC	CASSGGDRGYNEQFF
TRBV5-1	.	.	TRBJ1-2	TGCGCCAGCAAGGGGGGCGACTTGGCTGGCTACACCTTC	CASKGGDLAGYTF
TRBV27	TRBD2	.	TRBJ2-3	TGTGCCAGCAGGCTTAGCGGGGGGCCTTGGGATACGCAGTATTTT	CASRLSGGPWDTQYF
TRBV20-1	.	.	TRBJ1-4	TGCAGTGCTGATACCAATGAAAAACTGTTTTTT	CSADTNEKLFF
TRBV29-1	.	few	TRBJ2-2	TGCAGCGTGACATGGGGGCCCGGGGAGCTGTTTTTT	CSVTWGPGELFF
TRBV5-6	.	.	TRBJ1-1	TGTGCCAGCAGCTTTTGGACAGTACTTCTGAACACTGAAGCTTTCTTT	CASSFWTVLLNTEAFF
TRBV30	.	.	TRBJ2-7	TGTGCCTGGGGTCCCTGGGATTTCTCCTACGAGCAGTACTTC	CAWGPWDFSYEQYF
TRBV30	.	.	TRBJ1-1	TGTGCCTGGGGGGACCAGAAAGCTTTCTTT	CAWGDQKAFF
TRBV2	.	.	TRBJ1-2	TGTGCCAGCAGGCTGATGGGCCAAGGCTACACCTTC	CASRLMGQGYTF
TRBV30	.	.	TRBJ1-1	TGTGCCTGGACCGCCCCCTGGAACACTGAAGCTTTCTTT	CAWTAPWNTEAFF
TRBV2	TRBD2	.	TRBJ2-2	TGTGCCAGCACCTTCGGGGCTAGCGGACCTTTGGTGTTTTTT	CASTFGASGPLVFF
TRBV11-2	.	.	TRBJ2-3	TGTGCCAGCGAGGGGGGAACTAGCACAGATACGCAGTATTTT	CASEGGTSTDTQYF
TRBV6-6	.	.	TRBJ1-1	TGTGCCAGCAGTTACGTCCAGGGGACTGAAGCTTTCTTT	CASSYVQGTEAFF
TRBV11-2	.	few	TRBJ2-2	TGTGCCAGCAGCTTAGAGCGTGGCGCCGGGGAGCTGTTTTTT	CASSLERGAGELFF
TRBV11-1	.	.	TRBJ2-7	TGTGCCAGCAGCTTTTTTAGGGGCCGAGAGCAGTACTTC	CASSFFRGREQYF
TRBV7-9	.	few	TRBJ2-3	TGTGCCAGCAGGCAGGATACAGATACGCAGTATTTT	CASRQDTDTQYF
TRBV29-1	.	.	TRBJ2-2	TGCAGCGTTGCCCTTGTGGCGAAGGGGGAGCTGTTTTTT	CSVALVAKGELFF
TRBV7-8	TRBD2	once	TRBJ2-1	TGTGCCAGCAGCCCCGCTTTGGCTAGCGGGCTCAATGAGCAGTTCTTC	CASSPALASGLNEQFF
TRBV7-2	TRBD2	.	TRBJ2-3	TGTGCCAGCAGCTTCCAGCGGGGGAGTGGCACAGATACGCAGTATTTT	CASSFQRGSGTDTQYF
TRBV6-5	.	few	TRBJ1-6	TGTGCCAGCAGAGAACAGGGAAATGGGAATTCACCCCTCCACTTT	CASREQGNGNSPLHF
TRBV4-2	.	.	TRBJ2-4	TGTGCCAGCAGCCAAGATGTGCTAGCCAAAAACATTCAGTACTTC	CASSQDVLAKNIQYF